This T cell receptor (beta chain) originates from a study of tumor and adjacent non-tumor tissue in lung cancer. About this clonotype itself: This CDR3 is missing its conserved last phenylalanine or tryptophan, likely due to a read error.

A modified ARM-PCR protocol with three rounds of nested PCR amplified TCRbeta. TCRdb independently ran MiXCR on the multiplex PCR reads; one entry per CDR3 protein. The data hold about 98,000 distinct CDR3 sequences, with about 80% observed a single time. RNA was extracted from bulk tissue without any cell sorting. The normal lung tissue was taken more than 3 cm from the tumor edge. Donors were chemotherapy-naive, newly diagnosed lung cancer surgical patients in China, August–November 2014. The clonotype was recovered from a man in his sixties with small cell lung cancer. Sequencing was performed on distant non-tumor lung tissue.

DNA for the CDR3: TGTGCCAGCTCCCGCAAGCCGGGGCGGCCCACAGATACGCAGTATTCT. Amino acids: CASSRKPGRPTDTQYS. The chain employs TRBV6-2 or TRBV6-3 and TRBJ2-3; perhaps D is TRBD1 or TRBD2 (5 bases each). The V end lost 8 bases, the J end lost 2 bases, and 20 bases lay between the germline ends. Germline lookup yields CDR1 MNHEY and CDR2 SVGEGT. This CDR3 spans 16 amino acids.